The clone carrying this T cell receptor beta chain was detected once. This record comes from a study of blood T cell repertoires in COVID-19. For the study at large: From the United States, Italy and Spain came samples of acute and convalescent COVID-19.

This CDR3 contains 14 residues. CDR1 and CDR2 from the germline V gene are MNHEY and SVGAGI. After removal of 6 bases from V and 5 bases from J, the junction contained 8 bases not matched to a gene. The data were produced by immunoSEQ multiplex PCR, yet TCRdb's version contains in-frame clones alone and is incomplete. The sample has about 78,000 clones, more than 75% seen once. This sequence originates from a woman aged 55-70 years with acute or convalescent COVID-19. This sequence joins TRBV6-5 and TRBJ2-7; 9 nucleotides agree with TRBD1. Sample: peripheral blood. As DNA, the CDR3 is TGTGCCAGCAGAGGAACCGGGACAGGGCACGAGCAGTACTTC. Protein: CASRGTGTGHEQYF.